Presented here are 29 T cell receptor beta chains from one specimen sequenced in a study of T cells in Graves' hyperthyroidism and ophthalmopathy. Authors of the study amplified TCR beta CDR3 regions from RNA transcripts. RT-PCR in the first round (using the HTBI primer set) targeted the TCR CDR3. TCRdb independently ran MiXCR on the multiplex PCR reads; one entry per CDR3 protein. The data hold about 360,000 distinct CDR3 sequences, with roughly 13% observed a single time. Source material: blood. These receptors all stem from a woman in her late teens or twenties with Graves' hyperthyroidism.

This chain links TRBV28 with TRBJ1-6; D is undetermined. This CDR3 has 13 residues. Germline-derived CDR1 and CDR2 are MDHEN and SYDVKM. V was pared by 8 bases and J by 10 bases, with 15 bases between. CDR3 region: CASGPNPNSPLHF. For the CDR3, the DNA is TGTGCCAGCGGCCCCAACCCCAACTCACCCCTCCACTTT. Combining the CDR3 with reference TRBV28 and TRBJ1-6 gives the whole variable domain DVKVTQSSRYLVKRTGEKVFLECVQDMDHENMFWYRQDPGLGLRLIYFSYDVKMKEKGDIPEGYSVSREKKERFSLILESASTNQTSMYLCASGPNPNSPLHFGNGTRLTVT.

V and J are TRBV2 and TRBJ1-1, with 8 bases aligning to TRBD1. CDR1 SNHLY and CDR2 FYNNEI come from the germline V gene. The CDR3 spans 15 residues. V lost 8 bases and J lost 3; bases outside the gene matches: 11. The CDR3 DNA follows: TGTGCCAGCTCACCACCGGGACAGGTATACACTGAAGCTTTCTTT. Amino acids: CASSPPGQVYTEAFF.

Ten or more counts support this clonotype. The chain is built from TRBV6-6 and TRBJ1-1, with D unresolved. Deletions cut 2 bases from V and 7 bases from J, with 5 bases between. Germline CDR1 reads MNHNY; CDR2 reads SVGAGI (reference sequence). The CDR3 loop spans 11 amino acids. For the CDR3, the DNA is TGTGCCAGCAGTTACGGGTTTGAAGCTTTCTTT. It specifies CASSYGFEAFF.

The table lists this clonotype with many counts. The chain couples TRBV27 to TRBJ2-4; no clear D gene. V lost 5 bases and J 0 bases, leaving 8 bases between the germline ends. The CDR3 runs 14 residues. The germline CDR1 and CDR2 sequences are MNHEY and SMNVEV (reference sequence). The CDR3 nucleotides read TGTGCCAGCAGTCCATTCCTAGCCAAAAACATTCAGTACTTC. This translates into CASSPFLAKNIQYF.

About this clonotype itself: This may come from a read error, since a much larger clone is one base off. The rearrangement joins TRBV5-1 to TRBJ2-1, with D maybe TRBD1 (6 bases). The germline V and J ends were trimmed by 4 bases and 10 bases, with 18 bases remaining between them. The germline V gene has CDR1 SGHRS and CDR2 YFSETQ. The length of the CDR3 is 14 residues. In DNA form, the CDR3 reads TGCGCCAGCAGCATACGGACAGATGTTGCCGAGCAGTTCTTC. Translating gives CASSIRTDVAEQFF.

Worth noting for this clonotype: An end of the junction differs from the germline gene, which may be a read error. V usage is TRBV7-6 and J usage is TRBJ2-5; tentative D call: TRBD2 (6 bases). CDR3 size: 14 residues. Germline CDR1 and CDR2: SGHVS and FNYEAQ. CDR3 amino acids: CASSLGTHQETRYF. As DNA, the CDR3 is TGTGCCAGCAGCCTCGGGACTCACCAAGAGACCCGGTACTTC. The full variable domain, in which reference TRBV7-6 and TRBJ2-5 provide the parts outside the CDR3, is GAGVSQSPRYKVTKRGQDVALRCDPISGHVSLYWYRQALGQGPEFLTYFNYEAQQDKSGLPNDRFSAERPEGSISTLTIQRTEQRDSAMYRCASSLGTHQETRYFGPGTRLLVL.

This clonotype has just a few counts. The chain combines TRBV7-8 with TRBJ1-2, with D possibly being TRBD1 (5 bases). This CDR3 is built from 18 residues. The V end was cut by 2 bases, the J end by 4 bases, with 23 bases between. Germline V gives CDR1 SGHVS, CDR2 FQNEAQ. The CDR3 is CASSLYRGGTVKGYGYTF. The DNA for the CDR3 is TGTGCCAGCAGCTTATATAGGGGTGGGACGGTAAAGGGCTATGGCTACACCTTC.

There are many counts of this clonotype. V and J are TRBV20-1 and TRBJ2-7; D is undetermined. Germline V lookup: CDR1 DFQATT, CDR2 SNEGSKA (reference sequence). Deletions cut 6 bases from V and 3 bases from J, with 15 bases between. This CDR3 is built from 13 residues. CDR3 sequence (DNA): TGCAGTGCCCCCGGATTGGGGTACTACGAGCAGTACTTC. Protein sequence: CSAPGLGYYEQYF.

This clonotype showed up many times. This chain uses TRBV7-8 with TRBJ1-1; D not resolved. The CDR3 is 13 amino acids. From germline, CDR1 is SGHVS and CDR2 FQNEAQ. The ends were cut back, 2 bases at V and 1 base at J, with 5 bases in the middle. CDR3 loop: CASSLQRNTEAFF. The CDR3 DNA reads as TGTGCCAGCAGCTTACAAAGGAACACTGAAGCTTTCTTT.

This clonotype was picked up many times. This rearrangement joins TRBV20-1 to TRBJ2-7; the match to TRBD2 covers 10 bases. The trim removed 3 bases at V and 4 bases at J, leaving 6 bases unmatched. The CDR3 consists of 14 residues. Per the germline V gene, CDR1 is DFQATT and CDR2 is SNEGSKA (reference sequence). The CDR3 reads CSARLLAGSYEQYF. The CDR3 nucleotides read TGCAGTGCTAGGCTACTAGCGGGATCTTACGAGCAGTACTTC.

Regarding this clonotype: A much larger clonotype is one base distant, so this may be a read error. CDR3 coding DNA: TGTGCCACCAGTGACAGGGGAGGACTGAATGAGCAGTTCTTC. Translation: CATSDRGGLNEQFF. The chain joins TRBV10-3 to TRBJ2-1; 8 positions match TRBD1. In germline, CDR1 is ENHRY, CDR2 SYGVKD. The CDR3 has 14 residues.

The chain links TRBV2 to TRBJ1-6; D remains ambiguous. Germline values: CDR1 SNHLY, CDR2 FYNNEI. V lost 6 bases and J 8 bases, leaving 5 bases between the germline ends. The CDR3 contains 11 residues. CDR3 in amino acids: CASREHSPLHF. Written as DNA, the CDR3 is TGTGCCAGCAGGGAGCATTCACCCCTCCACTTT. Full variable domain (missing parts from reference TRBV2 and TRBJ1-6): EPEVTQTPSHQVTQMGQEVILRCVPISNHLYFYWYRQILGQKVEFLVSFYNNEISEKSEIFDDQFSVERPDGSNFTLKIRSTKLEDSAMYFCASREHSPLHFGNGTRLTVT.

V is TRBV19 and J is TRBJ1-2; tentatively, D is TRBD1 (5 bases). Germline assignment: CDR1 LNHDA and CDR2 SQIVND (reference sequence). Trimming shortened V by 5 bases and J by 3 bases, and 19 bases separated the two germline ends. The CDR3 runs 16 residues. Here the CDR3 reads CASSLLGGDLYYGYTF. CDR3 bases: TGTGCCAGTAGTCTACTTGGAGGGGATCTTTACTATGGCTACACCTTC.

This clonotype occurred many times. V and J are TRBV12-3 or TRBV12-4 and TRBJ2-3; D remains unclear. The CDR3 runs 12 residues. V was clipped by 7 bases and J by 0 bases, with 5 bases between them. The CDR3 here is CASTLSTDTQYF. The CDR3 nucleotides are TGTGCCAGCACACTAAGCACAGATACGCAGTATTTT.

A few counts support this clonotype. The V gene is TRBV14, the J gene TRBJ2-1; D uncertain. V dropped 4 bases and J dropped 6 bases, with 10 bases sitting between them. The germline V gene encodes CDR1 SGHDN and CDR2 FVKESK. This CDR3 region has 13 residues. The CDR3 region has the DNA TGTGCCAGCAGCCGAATCCCGATCAATGAGCAGTTCTTC. Residues: CASSRIPINEQFF.

V usage is TRBV24-1 and J usage is TRBJ1-6; D is possibly TRBD1 (6 bases). Germline CDR1 reads KGHDR; CDR2 reads SFDVKD. This CDR3 is 15 amino acids long. Trimming removed 4 bases at V and 4 bases at J, with 10 bases between. Written as DNA, the CDR3 is TGTGCCACCAGTGACGGCAGGGGATATAATTCACCCCTCCACTTT. Translated, it gives CATSDGRGYNSPLHF.

A few counts support this clonotype. CDR3 protein: CASSLHYRGETEAFF. The CDR3 DNA reads as TGCGCCAGCAGCTTACATTACAGGGGTGAGACTGAAGCTTTCTTT. The genes are TRBV5-1 and TRBJ1-1, with 7 bases lining up with TRBD1. From germline, CDR1 is SGHRS and CDR2 YFSETQ. CDR3 length: 15 amino acids. J was trimmed by 5 bases and V by 2 bases; bases with no gene match: 9.

This clonotype has at least ten counts. The V call is TRBV4-1, the J call TRBJ2-5, with D unclear. V gave up 0 bases and J gave up 5 bases, with 19 bases separating them. CDR1 is MGHRA, CDR2 YSYEKL, per germline. The CDR3 has 17 amino acids. CDR3 amino acids: CASSQDTMAAHRETQYF. The CDR3 DNA sequence: TGCGCCAGCAGCCAAGATACAATGGCAGCTCACCGGGAGACCCAGTACTTC.

The V call is TRBV9, the J call TRBJ2-1; 10 bases are shared with TRBD2. This CDR3 has 16 residues. Per the germline V gene, CDR1 is SGDLS and CDR2 is YYNGEE. Unmatched junction bases numbered 12, after V lost 5 bases and J lost 7 bases. CDR3 amino acids: CASSPTSSGRENEQFF. The CDR3 region has the DNA TGTGCCAGCAGTCCCACTTCCAGCGGGAGGGAGAATGAGCAGTTCTTC.

This clonotype was counted at least ten times. The V and J genes are TRBV20-1 and TRBJ2-1; TRBD2 matches 8 bases. The length of the CDR3 is 18 residues. Trimming cost V 1 base and J 3 bases; bases outside gene matches: 14. Germline lookup yields CDR1 DFQATT and CDR2 SNEGSKA (reference sequence). The CDR3 loop is CSARAGFGAGVHYNEQFF. CDR3 in DNA: TGCAGTGCTAGAGCGGGTTTTGGAGCGGGAGTTCACTACAATGAGCAGTTCTTC.

This clonotype was picked up many times. The chain joins TRBV29-1 to TRBJ1-1; 12 bases align to TRBD1. The CDR3 covers 13 residues. Germline-derived CDR1 and CDR2 are SQVTM and ANQGSEA. The J segment lost 11 bases and the V segment lost 6 bases, leaving 10 bases of the junction unmatched. DNA of the CDR3: TGCAGCGTCGGGACAGGGGGCTCGTTGGGCGCTTTCTTT. Protein product: CSVGTGGSLGAFF.

A few counts support this clonotype. The chain is built from TRBV5-4 and TRBJ2-5, with D hard to call. The CDR3 is 14 residues long. Germline loops: CDR1 SGHNT, CDR2 YYREEE (reference sequence). V was shortened by 5 bases and J by 1 base, with 12 bases between the two germline ends. CDR3 coding DNA: TGTGCCAGCAGAGATCGGGTGGGCCAAGAGACCCAGTACTTC. It translates to CASRDRVGQETQYF.

In its sample, this clonotype was seen many times. The gene calls are TRBV7-2 and TRBJ2-1, with D tentatively TRBD2 (6 bases). This CDR3 is 18 amino acids long. Trimming stripped 1 base from V and 0 bases from J, with 16 bases between. The germline V gene encodes CDR1 SGHTA and CDR2 FQGNSA. In nucleotides, the CDR3 is TGTGCCAGCAGCTTAGTAGGAGGGCTAGGCGGCTCCTACAATGAGCAGTTCTTC. Encoded protein: CASSLVGGLGGSYNEQFF.

This clonotype has at least ten counts. The chain has TRBV10-2 and TRBJ2-5; perhaps TRBD1 as D (6 bases). The ends were cut back, 6 bases at V and 5 bases at J, with 13 bases in the middle. Germline V gene lookup returns CDR1 WSHSY and CDR2 SAAADI. The CDR3 sequence is 13 residues long. CDR3 coding DNA: TGCGCCAGCAGGGAAACAGGGAGCGAGACCCAGTACTTC. Protein sequence: CASRETGSETQYF.

In its sample, this clonotype was seen many times. The junction departs from the called germline gene at one end, perhaps through a read error. The genes are TRBV3-1 and TRBJ2-1, with D possibly being TRBD2 (5 bases). CDR1 and CDR2 (germline): LGHDT, YNNKEL (reference sequence). CDR3 length: 16 residues. CDR3 sequence (DNA): TGTGCCAGCAGCCAAGTGGTAGGCCCCGGGAAAAATGGGCAGTTCTTC. Translating gives CASSQVVGPGKNGQFF.

This clonotype was seen at least ten times. The chain combines TRBV5-4 with TRBJ2-3; 9 bases line up with TRBD2. This CDR3 has 15 amino acids. The ends lost 0 bases at V and 4 bases at J; junction bases unmatched: 3. CDR1 is SGHNT and CDR2 is YYREEE in the germline V gene (reference sequence). Here the CDR3 DNA reads TGTGCCAGCAGCTTGGATCTAGCGGGGTCAGATACGCAGTATTTT. It specifies CASSLDLAGSDTQYF.

This clonotype was seen at least ten times. The chain has TRBV20-1 and TRBJ2-1, with D hard to call. Germline loops: CDR1 DFQATT, CDR2 SNEGSKA (reference sequence). V shed 1 base and J shed 7 bases, with 17 bases lying between them. The CDR3 sequence is 15 residues long. CDR3 DNA sequence: TGCAGTGCTAGAGTCCCCTCGCCCGGAGTAAATGAGCAGTTCTTC. Residues: CSARVPSPGVNEQFF.

This chain connects TRBV14 to TRBJ2-5; perhaps TRBD1 as D (5 bases). V was trimmed by 2 bases and J by 0 bases, leaving 13 bases between them. The V gene's germline CDR1 is SGHDN and CDR2 FVKESK. The CDR3 spans 16 residues. CDR3 nucleotides: TGTGCCAGCAGCCAACCGTGGAAGGGGAACCAAGAGACCCAGTACTTC. As protein: CASSQPWKGNQETQYF.

About this clonotype itself: A read error may be the cause here, since a much bigger clone is one base away. J is TRBJ1-1 and V is TRBV6-5; no clear D gene. CDR1 is MNHEY and CDR2 is SVGAGI in the germline V gene. The CDR3 runs to 13 residues. V was clipped by 5 bases and J by 1 base, with 8 bases between them. The chain's CDR3 is CASSTRQNTEAFF. In DNA, the CDR3 is TGTGCCAGCAGTACTCGACAGAACACTGAAGCTTTCTTT.